The sequence of this T cell receptor (beta chain) was determined in a study of PD-1 blockade in classical Hodgkin lymphoma. General study points: Nivolumab initiated under 1 year post-ASCT led to patient exclusion.

This clone was detected only a few times. What it binds is not known. The time point was: cycle 4 day 1 (C4D1), after 6 weeks of nivolumab. Autologous stem cell transplantation was followed by relapse in every patient, and brentuximab vedotin exposure varied. Sequencing was performed with immunoSEQ multiplex PCR; in TCRdb, only in-frame clones are kept and a portion is missing. The repertoire consists of about 44,000 clones, with 55% to 80% occurring once and the leading ten covering 3.1%. Germline lookup yields CDR1 SSHAT and CDR2 FNYEAQ (reference sequence). The CDR3 totals 13 residues. V lost 4 bases and J lost 1, with 7 bases in between.

This receptor was identified in a human donor with classical Hodgkin lymphoma. The material was peripheral blood mononuclear cells (PBMCs), obtained before the fourth cycle of nivolumab. The chain couples TRBV7-7 to TRBJ1-1; D call uncertain. The CDR3 coding sequence is TGTGCCAGCAGCTCCTCAGGGAACACTGAAGCTTTCTTT. It codes for CASSSSGNTEAFF.